This TCR beta chain was documented in a study of T cell changes during pregnancy in multiple sclerosis. Germline V gene lookup returns CDR1 LNHNV and CDR2 YYDKDF (reference sequence). The CDR3 is 15 amino acids. The ends were cut back, 1 base at V and 4 bases at J, with 13 bases in the middle. The repertoire was sequenced with immunoSEQ multiplex PCR; TCRdb's copy has only in-frame clones and lacks some. Of about 36,000 clones listed, about 91% are singletons. V and J are TRBV15 and TRBJ1-1, with D uncertain. The source was CD4+ T cells from peripheral blood mononuclear cells, collected after pregnancy. This TCR was sampled from a female donor with multiple sclerosis, enrolled in a pregnancy study. The CDR3 coding sequence is TGTGCCACCAGCAGAGCTATCCGGTTAACCACTGAAGCTTTCTTT. Its translation: CATSRAIRLTTEAFF.